The entry below describes one T cell receptor beta chain. What it binds is unknown. This specimen belongs to a study of cytomegalovirus exposure and HLA in healthy donors. Study-level information: Prior work identified about 120 million unique TCR beta sequences in some 200 million T cells.

This CDR3 is built from 16 residues. With 1 base clipped from V and 2 bases from J, the junction kept 9 bases outside the gene matches. Germline assignment: CDR1 SGHRS and CDR2 YFSETQ. The PCR was carried out with 60 Vbeta primers and 13 Jbeta primers. The method was immunoSEQ multiplex PCR; TCRdb's version includes in-frame clones alone and lacks a portion of them. The sample records approximately 120,000 clones, over 15% being singletons. Findings and caveats of the study: Several of the most significant clusters were apparently associated with common viral pathogens in a later analysis.

This receptor was taken from a female donor in good health and CMV-seropositive. Sequencing was carried out using PBMCs. The chain has TRBV5-1 and TRBJ2-7; 7 positions agree with TRBD2. DNA for the CDR3: TGCGCCAGCAGCTTGTCTGCCAGCGGGGTCACCTACGAGCAGTACTTC. It encodes CASSLSASGVTYEQYF.